This T cell receptor (beta chain) was documented in a study of cytomegalovirus exposure and HLA in healthy donors. Sequencing was performed with immunoSEQ multiplex PCR; in TCRdb, only in-frame clones are kept and a portion is missing. The table includes roughly 150,000 clones, around 85% detected once. CDR3 length equals 14 residues. Germline trimming cut 8 bases from V and 5 bases from J; bases unmatched to any gene: 11. Germline CDR1 MNHEY, CDR2 SMNVEV (reference sequence). The V call is TRBV27, the J call TRBJ1-1; 7 nucleotides match TRBD1. The sequence derives from a woman in her twenties or thirties in good health and CMV-seronegative. The sequenced sample was PBMCs. CDR3 protein: CASCRQGEWTEAFF. In DNA form, the CDR3 reads TGTGCCAGCTGCCGACAGGGAGAATGGACTGAAGCTTTCTTT.